Presented here are 8 T cell receptor beta chains from one specimen sequenced in a study of T cells after yellow fever vaccination. MiXCR, applied by TCRdb to the 5' RACE reads, yields one record per CDR3 protein. The sample contains 250,000 to 400,000 distinct CDR3 sequences, over 4% of which appear only once. The material sequenced was PBMCs, taken 5 days after the yellow fever booster vaccination. These TCRs come from a man between 18 and 29 years old who received the YFV17D yellow fever vaccine.

The chain uses TRBV7-2 and TRBJ1-4; D uncertain. CDR1 and CDR2 from the germline V gene are SGHTA and FQGNSA. Trimming took 1 base from V and 5 from J, leaving 11 bases between them. The CDR3 runs 15 residues. The DNA for the CDR3 is TGTGCCAGCAGCTTAGAGCCGGGTGCAAATGAAAAACTGTTTTTT. Amino acids: CASSLEPGANEKLFF.

The J gene is TRBJ1-5, the V gene TRBV6-5, with 8 bases identical to TRBD1. With V trimmed by 5 bases and J by 7 bases, 7 bases remained unmatched. Germline V gene lookup returns CDR1 MNHEY and CDR2 SVGAGI. The CDR3 runs 14 residues. The CDR3 here is CASSTYRGAQPQHF. The CDR3 DNA is TGTGCCAGCAGTACTTACAGGGGGGCACAGCCCCAGCATTTT.

This clonotype was seen ten or more times. This rearrangement joins TRBV29-1 to TRBJ2-7; D remains ambiguous. This CDR3 has 11 amino acids. Germline-derived CDR1 and CDR2 are SQVTM and ANQGSEA. Deletions cut 4 bases from V and 0 bases from J, with 4 bases between. The CDR3 DNA follows: TGCAGCGTTGTGATCTCCTACGAGCAGTACTTC. It translates to CSVVISYEQYF.

This clonotype has only a few counts. V is TRBV20-1 and J is TRBJ1-5; no firm D call. Germline V lookup: CDR1 DFQATT, CDR2 SNEGSKA (reference sequence). Trimming pared 3 bases from V and 0 bases from J, leaving 12 bases between. The CDR3 contains 15 residues. The CDR3 sequence: CSASSGIYSNQPQHF. CDR3 in DNA: TGCAGTGCTAGTTCCGGGATCTATAGCAATCAGCCCCAGCATTTT.

This clonotype was counted only a few times. This chain connects TRBV7-2 to TRBJ2-6; tentatively, D is TRBD1 (5 bases). Trimming shortened V by 6 bases and J by 0 bases, and 9 bases separated the two germline ends. The CDR3 consists of 15 residues. CDR1 and CDR2 from the germline V gene are SGHTA and FQGNSA. CDR3 DNA: TGTGCCAGCAGTACCAGGGTCTCTGGGGCCAACGTCCTGACTTTC. Its protein product is CASSTRVSGANVLTF.

This clonotype showed up just a few times. The chain carries TRBV7-8 and TRBJ1-1, with no clear D. This CDR3 region has 13 residues. Germline CDR1 reads SGHVS; CDR2 reads FQNEAQ. The V gene lost 3 bases and the J gene lost 5 bases, with 10 bases spanning the gap. CDR3 bases: TGTGCCAGCAGCTTGGGCAGGAAAACTGAAGCTTTCTTT. Protein product: CASSLGRKTEAFF.

The chain links TRBV3-1 to TRBJ1-2; possibly TRBD1 for D (6 bases). Germline loops: CDR1 LGHDT, CDR2 YNNKEL (reference sequence). V was pared by 4 bases and J by 4 bases, with 16 bases between. The length of the CDR3 is 15 residues. CDR3 in amino acids: CASSPGARATYGYTF. The CDR3 DNA reads as TGTGCCAGCAGCCCGGGGGCCAGGGCCACCTATGGCTACACCTTC. The full variable domain, rest sourced from reference TRBV3-1 and TRBJ1-2, is DTAVSQTPKYLVTQMGNDKSIKCEQNLGHDTMYWYKQDSKKFLKIMFSYNNKELIINETVPNRFSPKSPDKAHLNLHINSLELGDSAVYFCASSPGARATYGYTFGSGTRLTVV.

The rearrangement uses TRBV7-2 and TRBJ2-5; TRBD2 aligns across 8 bases. V was clipped by 2 bases and J by 5 bases; unmatched bases: 4. This CDR3 region has 14 residues. In germline, CDR1 is SGHTA, CDR2 FQGNSA. CDR3 region: CASSLFRTSETQYF. CDR3 bases: TGTGCCAGCAGCTTATTCCGGACTAGCGAGACCCAGTACTTC.